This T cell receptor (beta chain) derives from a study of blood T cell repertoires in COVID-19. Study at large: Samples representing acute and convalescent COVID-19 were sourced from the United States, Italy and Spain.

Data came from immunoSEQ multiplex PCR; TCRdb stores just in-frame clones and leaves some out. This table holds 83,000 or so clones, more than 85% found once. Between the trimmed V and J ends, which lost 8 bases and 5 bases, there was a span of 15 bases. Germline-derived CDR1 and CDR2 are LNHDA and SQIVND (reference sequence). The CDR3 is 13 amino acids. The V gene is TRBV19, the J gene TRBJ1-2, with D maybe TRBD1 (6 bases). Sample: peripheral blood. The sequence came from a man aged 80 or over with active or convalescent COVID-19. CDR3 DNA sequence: TGTGCCAGTGGGGACAACCTGCGGTATGGCTACACCTTC. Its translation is CASGDNLRYGYTF. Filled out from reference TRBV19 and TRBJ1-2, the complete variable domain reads DGGITQSPKYLFRKEGQNVTLSCEQNLNHDAMYWYRQDPGQGLRLIYYSQIVNDFQKGDIAEGYSVSREKKESFPLTVTSAQKNPTAFYLCASGDNLRYGYTFGSGTRLTVV.